These 14 T cell receptor beta chains were all obtained from the same sample, sequenced in a study of shared clonotypes between healthy human individuals. Sequencing used immunoSEQ multiplex PCR; TCRdb keeps in-frame clones, though not all of them. The table records fewer than 600,000 clones, roughly 79% of them present only once. The specimen was PBMCs. The source of these receptors is a woman aged 40 to 50 in good health. Some clones in this sample may be carry-over from other donors' samples.

This rearrangement joins TRBV30 to TRBJ1-5; no clear D gene. The length of the CDR3 is 13 residues. V dropped 2 bases and J dropped 0 bases, with 5 bases sitting between them. Per the germline V gene, CDR1 is GTSNPN and CDR2 is SVGIG (reference sequence). CDR3 DNA sequence: TGTGCCTGGAGTTACAGTAGCAATCAGCCCCAGCATTTT. This codes for CAWSYSSNQPQHF.

With regard to this clone: In the same sample, other DNA sequences code for this CDR3. CDR3 amino acids: CAWSVQGYEQYF. In nucleotides, the CDR3 is TGTGCCTGGAGTGTACAGGGCTACGAGCAGTACTTC. The chain employs TRBV30 and TRBJ2-7, with TRBD1 as a possible D gene (6 bases). Trimming left V 0 bases short and J 3 bases short, with 6 bases between. Germline V CDR1 and CDR2: GTSNPN, SVGIG (reference sequence). The CDR3 has 12 residues.

The chain couples TRBV19 to TRBJ1-1, with D hard to call. CDR1 is LNHDA and CDR2 is SQIVND in the germline V gene (reference sequence). The CDR3 runs to 15 residues. The V end lost 8 bases, the J end lost 0 bases, and 16 bases lay between the germline ends. The CDR3 is CASSDGGGVNTEAFF. The CDR3 bases are TGTGCCAGTTCGGACGGCGGTGGGGTGAACACTGAAGCTTTCTTT.

There are a few counts of this clone. The chain has TRBV11-2 and TRBJ2-1; D perhaps matches TRBD2 (6 bases). CDR3 length equals 15 residues. The germline gives CDR1 SGHAT, CDR2 FQNNGV. Trimming cost V 6 bases and J 4 bases, with 16 bases left between them. CDR3 sequence (DNA): TGTGCCAGCAGTACTTCTACGGGAGTTTACAATGAGCAGTTCTTC. Its protein product is CASSTSTGVYNEQFF.

This sequence joins TRBV28 and TRBJ2-1; 8 bases match TRBD1. Germline CDR1 is MDHEN and CDR2 is SYDVKM. Germline trimming cut 5 bases from V and 7 bases from J; bases unmatched to any gene: 4. This CDR3 has 13 residues. The CDR3 DNA is TGTGCCAGCAGTATGCAGGGGGCAAATGAGCAGTTCTTC. The encoded protein is CASSMQGANEQFF. Using reference TRBV28 and TRBJ2-1 for the parts outside the CDR3, the full variable domain is DVKVTQSSRYLVKRTGEKVFLECVQDMDHENMFWYRQDPGLGLRLIYFSYDVKMKEKGDIPEGYSVSREKKERFSLILESASTNQTSMYLCASSMQGANEQFFGPGTRLTVL.

As regards this clone: A far larger clone differs by one base, so this is likely a read error. The chain is built from TRBV25-1 and TRBJ1-6; D gene unclear. In germline, CDR1 is MGHDK, CDR2 SYGVNS. The CDR3 has 13 amino acids. CDR3 in amino acids: CASSESENSPLRF. CDR3 in DNA: TGTGCCAGCAGTGAATCTGAGAATTCACCCCTCCGCTTT.

J is TRBJ2-1 and V is TRBV28, with 10 bases lining up with TRBD1. With V trimmed by 5 bases and J by 4 bases, 8 bases remained unmatched. In germline, CDR1 is MDHEN, CDR2 SYDVKM. CDR3 length: 16 amino acids. For the CDR3, the DNA is TGTGCCAGCAGTCCCCCCGACAGGGGGCGGTACAATGAGCAGTTCTTC. Its translation is CASSPPDRGRYNEQFF.

The CDR3 DNA is TGTGCCAGCAGACAATTGACAGGGAAGCTTTATCAGCCCCAGCATTTT. Protein: CASRQLTGKLYQPQHF. The chain is built from TRBV28 and TRBJ1-5; 7 bases are a match to TRBD1. CDR1 is MDHEN and CDR2 is SYDVKM in the germline V gene. This CDR3 comprises 16 residues. The junction had 13 bases not matched to a gene; V was cut back by 6 bases and J by 5 bases.

This chain links TRBV2 with TRBJ2-2; tentatively, D is TRBD2 (5 bases). In germline, CDR1 is SNHLY, CDR2 FYNNEI. The CDR3 spans 13 residues. V dropped 11 bases and J dropped 6 bases, with 16 bases sitting between them. CDR3 in DNA: TGTGCCGGTCTGAGGCTAGCCGCCGGGGAGCTGTTTTTT. As protein: CAGLRLAAGELFF.

The CDR3 nucleotides read TGCGCCAGCAGGCTAGCGGGAGCTTACAATGAGCAGTTCTTC. Its translation: CASRLAGAYNEQFF. The J gene is TRBJ2-1, the V gene TRBV10-2; the match to TRBD2 covers 10 bases. CDR1 and CDR2 (germline): WSHSY, SAAADI. CDR3 length: 14 amino acids. J was trimmed by 4 bases and V by 6 bases; bases with no gene match: 3.

The chain has TRBV7-6 and TRBJ2-6; perhaps TRBD1 as D (5 bases). The CDR3 length is 13 residues. Germline V lookup: CDR1 SGHVS, CDR2 FNYEAQ. V was clipped by 1 base and J by 9 bases, with 7 bases between them. CDR3 protein: CASSLGQHNVLTF. CDR3 coding DNA: TGTGCCAGCAGCTTAGGACAGCACAACGTCCTGACTTTC.

J is TRBJ1-5 and V is TRBV27; D ambiguous. The CDR3 runs 15 residues. Per the germline V gene, CDR1 is MNHEY and CDR2 is SMNVEV (reference sequence). The ends were cut back, 9 bases at V and 2 bases at J, with 17 bases in the middle. CDR3 protein: CASSVGSTGNQPQHF. In DNA form, the CDR3 reads TGTGCCAGTTCCGTGGGGTCGACGGGCAATCAGCCCCAGCATTTT.

The chain combines TRBV10-3 with TRBJ1-6; TRBD1 is a possible D gene (5 bases). V was cut by 4 bases and J by 7 bases, with 11 bases left in between. Looked up from germline, CDR1 is ENHRY and CDR2 is SYGVKD. CDR3 length: 14 residues. In DNA form, the CDR3 reads TGTGCCATCAGTGTTACCGGGGCCAATTCACCCCTCCACTTT. Translation: CAISVTGANSPLHF.

This chain joins TRBV4-3 and TRBJ2-1; a possible D gene is TRBD1 (5 bases). V was clipped by 0 bases and J by 1 base, with 16 bases between them. Germline loops: CDR1 LGHNA, CDR2 YSLEER. The CDR3 spans 18 residues. The CDR3 nucleotides read TGCGCCAGCAGCCAAGATCCGTCGGCAGGGCGGTCCTACAATGAGCAGTTCTTC. Translated, it gives CASSQDPSAGRSYNEQFF.